This T cell receptor beta chain appears in the sequencing data of a study of OX40 agonist ivuxolimab in advanced cancers. Study observations and caveats: CD8+ T cells (on average) carried more expanded clones than CD4+ T cells.

Method: immunoSEQ multiplex PCR; TCRdb's copy keeps in-frame clones and lacks some. The data contain approximately 45,000 clones, 75% to 85% of them singletons. Concerning this clone: What it binds is unknown.

Trimming removed 8 bases at V and 3 bases at J, with 17 bases between. CDR3 length: 14 amino acids. This receptor was identified in an adult with an advanced solid tumor such as melanoma, head and neck, liver or kidney cancer. Sequencing was performed on CD4+ or CD8+ T cells sorted from blood, taken in a trial of the OX40 agonist ivuxolimab. The chain couples TRBV23-1 to TRBJ2-7, with D possibly being TRBD1 or TRBD2 (6 bases each). TRBV23-1 counts as an open reading frame of uncertain function. The CDR3 is CASSPGGARYEQYF. In DNA, the CDR3 is TGCGCCAGCTCCCCCGGGGGCGCCCGCTACGAGCAGTACTTC.